The sequence of this TCR beta chain was determined in a study of Ad26.COV2.S vaccination and SARS-CoV-2 variants. Study at large: Administration of Ad26.COV2.S was intramuscular, either once or twice 56 days apart.

Noted treatment: roughly 19 received Ad26.COV2.S at low or high dose, single or two shots; about 5 received placebo; per-sample allocation not given. Each sample was drawn 63 days after the first injection (of vaccine or placebo). The donor's status was that of an adult aged 18-55 years in Boston. CDR3 length: 13 residues. The germline V and J ends were trimmed by 4 bases and 2 bases, with 9 bases remaining between them. Germline CDR1 and CDR2: GTSNPN and SVGIG (reference sequence). Concerning this clone: No antigen is known for it.

Study-level points and caveats: Post-vaccination breadth of spike-specific CD8+ and CD4+ T cell responses was reportedly substantial. From the TCR breadth and depth analyses, total T cell responses may have been underestimated.

Using immunoSEQ multiplex PCR, the repertoire was profiled, and TCRdb retains in-frame clones only, with some absent. The repertoire consists of fewer than 300,000 clones, with approximately 87% occurring once and the leading ten covering around 3.5%. This specimen was peripheral blood, taken in a trial of Ad26.COV2.S vaccine versus placebo. The chain uses TRBV30 and TRBJ1-5; unclear D gene. This TCR was recovered from a person between 18 and 65 years old who received the Ad26.COV2.S COVID-19 vaccine or a placebo. CDR3 in DNA: TGTGCCTGGAAACCCTTCGGCAATCAGCCCCAGCATTTT. Its translation is CAWKPFGNQPQHF.